The 24 T cell receptor beta chains below were found in one sample sequenced in a study of cytomegalovirus exposure and HLA in healthy donors. Vbeta (60) and Jbeta (13) primers were used in the PCR. Profiling relied on immunoSEQ multiplex PCR, and the TCRdb table lists in-frame clones only, not all of them. The sample has some 200,000 clones, 80% to 90% seen once. What was sequenced was PBMCs. The receptors originated from a woman between 18 and 29 years old in good health and CMV-seronegative.

The V call is TRBV10-2, the J call TRBJ2-2; 7 bases line up with TRBD2. The CDR3 runs 15 residues. Germline assignment: CDR1 WSHSY and CDR2 SAAADI. V lost 5 bases, J lost 2 bases, and 5 bases stayed unmatched. CDR3: CASSRDYFNTGELFF. The CDR3 region has the DNA TGCGCCAGCAGTAGGGACTACTTTAACACCGGGGAGCTGTTTTTT.

The chain uses TRBV11-2 and TRBJ2-1; 14 bases align to TRBD2. CDR3 length: 17 amino acids. Germline CDR1 and CDR2: SGHAT and FQNNGV. With V trimmed by 5 bases and J by 7 bases, 10 bases remained unmatched. CDR3 nucleotides: TGTGCCAGCAGCGTTCGGGATGGGACTAGCGGGAGAAATGAGCAGTTCTTC. This sequence encodes CASSVRDGTSGRNEQFF. Variable domain in full (rest from reference TRBV11-2 and TRBJ2-1): EAGVAQSPRYKIIEKRQSVAFWCNPISGHATLYWYQQILGQGPKLLIQFQNNGVVDDSQLPKDRFSAERLKGVDSTLKIQPAKLEDSAVYLCASSVRDGTSGRNEQFFGPGTRLTVL.

The gene calls are TRBV11-2 and TRBJ2-7; 7 bases fit TRBD1. This CDR3 is built from 15 residues. Germline V gene sequence: CDR1 SGHAT, CDR2 FQNNGV. V was clipped by 3 bases and J by 0 bases; unmatched bases: 5. The CDR3 DNA follows: TGTGCCAGCAGCTTTAGGGGGCCGGGCTCCTACGAGCAGTACTTC. This codes for CASSFRGPGSYEQYF.

J is TRBJ1-4 and V is TRBV5-1; D gene unclear. In germline, CDR1 is SGHRS, CDR2 YFSETQ. Trimming removed 2 bases from V and 4 bases from J, with 15 bases in between. This CDR3 contains 16 residues. This CDR3 is CASSLRQVLYNEKLFF. The DNA for the CDR3 is TGCGCCAGCAGCTTAAGGCAGGTCCTTTATAATGAAAAACTGTTTTTT.

This rearrangement joins TRBV7-9 to TRBJ2-7, with TRBD2 matching over 8 bases. Per germline, CDR1 SEHNR and CDR2 FQNEAQ (reference sequence). The trim removed 4 bases at V and 0 bases at J, leaving 11 bases unmatched. The CDR3 has 17 amino acids. CDR3 in amino acids: CASSSAGEGVISYEQYF. The DNA for the CDR3 is TGTGCCAGCAGCTCAGCGGGAGAGGGGGTGATCTCCTACGAGCAGTACTTC.

This chain joins TRBV6-1 and TRBJ1-2, with D perhaps TRBD1 (6 bases). Deletions cut 4 bases from V and 0 bases from J, with 15 bases between. Per the germline V gene, CDR1 is MNHNS and CDR2 is SASEGT. There are 16 residues in the CDR3. CDR3 amino acids: CASSVAPTGPNYGYTF. CDR3 DNA sequence: TGTGCCAGCAGTGTGGCCCCGACAGGACCTAACTATGGCTACACCTTC.

V and J are TRBV27 and TRBJ1-5; TRBD1 might be the D (5 bases). Trimming took off 3 bases at V and 0 bases at J, with 6 bases between the two ends. The CDR3 runs 14 residues. Germline CDR1 MNHEY, CDR2 SMNVEV (reference sequence). The CDR3 loop reads CASSLGGSNQPQHF. The DNA for the CDR3 is TGTGCCAGCAGTTTGGGGGGTAGCAATCAGCCCCAGCATTTT.

This chain links TRBV5-5 with TRBJ2-7; 11 nucleotides match TRBD2. The CDR3 length is 16 residues. CDR1 is SGHKS and CDR2 is YYEKEE in the germline V gene (reference sequence). Trimming cost V 1 base and J 0 bases; bases outside gene matches: 3. For the CDR3, the DNA is TGTGCCAGCAGCTTGAGACTAGCGGGGTTCTCCTACGAGCAGTACTTC. Translation: CASSLRLAGFSYEQYF. Full variable domain (missing parts from reference TRBV5-5 and TRBJ2-7): DAGVTQSPTHLIKTRGQQVTLRCSPISGHKSVSWYQQVLGQGPQFIFQYYEKEERGRGNFPDRFSARQFPNYSSELNVNALLLGDSALYLCASSLRLAGFSYEQYFGPGTRLTVT.

The CDR3 reads CASSFAAYYEQYF. As DNA, the CDR3 is TGTGCCAGCAGTTTCGCCGCCTACTACGAGCAGTACTTC. The rearrangement uses TRBV27 and TRBJ2-7; D unclear. The germline V gene encodes CDR1 MNHEY and CDR2 SMNVEV (reference sequence). CDR3 length equals 13 residues. Trimming stripped 3 bases from V and 3 bases from J, with 9 bases between.

This clone was detected only once. The rearrangement links TRBV11-2 to TRBJ2-5; 10 positions agree with TRBD2. The CDR3 is made up of 16 amino acids. The trim removed 3 bases at V and 5 bases at J, leaving 9 bases unmatched. Germline V lookup: CDR1 SGHAT, CDR2 FQNNGV. CDR3 DNA sequence: TGTGCCAGCAGCTTCATGAGCGGGGGGGCCCATGAGACCCAGTACTTC. It specifies CASSFMSGGAHETQYF.

The chain links TRBV2 to TRBJ1-5; TRBD1 might be the D (6 bases). CDR3 length: 15 amino acids. Germline V lookup: CDR1 SNHLY, CDR2 FYNNEI. V dropped 3 bases and J dropped 4 bases, with 13 bases sitting between them. The CDR3 spells CASSDQGGDNQPQHF. DNA for the CDR3: TGTGCCAGCAGTGACCAAGGGGGGGATAATCAGCCCCAGCATTTT.

The chain recombines TRBV7-9 with TRBJ1-1; D might be TRBD1 (6 bases). The V gene's germline CDR1 is SEHNR and CDR2 FQNEAQ (reference sequence). The CDR3 loop spans 17 amino acids. Trimming pared 6 bases from V and 1 base from J, leaving 21 bases between. In nucleotides, the CDR3 is TGTGCCAGCAGGTACACCGACTTGGACAGCAGGAACACTGAAGCTTTCTTT. This sequence encodes CASRYTDLDSRNTEAFF.

V is TRBV5-1 and J is TRBJ2-2, with TRBD1 identical over 7 bases. Trimming at V came to 3 bases and at J to 6 bases, leaving 5 bases not matched to a gene. This CDR3 has 14 amino acids. The germline V gene encodes CDR1 SGHRS and CDR2 YFSETQ. The CDR3 DNA is TGCGCCAGCAGCTACGGGACAGAAGCCGGGGAGCTGTTTTTT. This translates into CASSYGTEAGELFF.

The CDR3 reads CASSLASGGALDTQYF. The CDR3 nucleotides are TGTGCCAGCAGCTTAGCTAGCGGGGGGGCTTTAGATACGCAGTATTTT. This chain uses TRBV11-2 with TRBJ2-3, with 12 positions matching TRBD2. Germline values: CDR1 SGHAT, CDR2 FQNNGV. The CDR3 extends over 16 amino acids. V lost 1 base, J lost 5 bases, and 4 bases stayed unmatched.

The rearrangement joins TRBV11-2 to TRBJ2-7, with 11 positions matching TRBD2. The CDR3 spans 14 residues. Germline V gene lookup returns CDR1 SGHAT and CDR2 FQNNGV. The V and J ends lost 6 bases and 2 bases, in that order; junction bases with no gene match: 3. The CDR3 region has the DNA TGTGCCAGCAGGGGGACTAGCGGTGCCTACGAGCAGTACTTC. It codes for CASRGTSGAYEQYF.

As to this clone: The same CDR3 arises from other DNA sequences in this sample as well. V usage is TRBV2 and J usage is TRBJ1-1; D might be TRBD1 (5 bases). There are 13 residues in the CDR3. The ends were cut back, 3 bases at V and 3 bases at J, with 8 bases in the middle. The germline gives CDR1 SNHLY, CDR2 FYNNEI. The CDR3 sequence is CASSEGGYTEAFF. Written as DNA, the CDR3 is TGTGCCAGCAGTGAGGGGGGTTACACTGAAGCTTTCTTT.

This clone was seen just once. This chain links TRBV10-3 with TRBJ2-7; 8 positions match TRBD2. The CDR3 is 15 residues long. V shed 3 bases, J shed 4 bases, and the junction held 8 bases outside the gene matches. Germline CDR1 is ENHRY and CDR2 is SYGVKD. CDR3 amino acids: CAISDRPGGGYEQYF. The CDR3 nucleotides are TGTGCCATCAGTGATCGGCCGGGGGGGGGTTACGAGCAGTACTTC.

This chain connects TRBV9 to TRBJ2-1; 11 bases are shared with TRBD2. Germline trimming cut 3 bases from V and 4 bases from J; bases unmatched to any gene: 6. The CDR3 spans 16 residues. Germline V gene data show CDR1 as SGDLS and CDR2 as YYNGEE. CDR3 residues: CASSARLAGQYNEQFF. The CDR3 DNA follows: TGTGCCAGCAGCGCCAGACTAGCGGGGCAATACAATGAGCAGTTCTTC.

This sequence joins TRBV15 and TRBJ1-4; D is unclear. Trimming cost V 1 base and J 2 bases, with 5 bases left between them. Germline lookup yields CDR1 LNHNV and CDR2 YYDKDF (reference sequence). The CDR3 length is 14 residues. The CDR3 DNA is TGTGCCACCAGCAGAGGAGGGACTAATGAAAAACTGTTTTTT. Amino acids: CATSRGGTNEKLFF.

The chain has TRBV5-1 and TRBJ2-2, with TRBD2 identical over 9 bases. Germline V gives CDR1 SGHRS, CDR2 YFSETQ. This CDR3 has 15 residues. Trimming removed 0 bases from V and 4 bases from J; junction bases left unmatched: 1. The CDR3: CASSLVSGGTGELFF. For the CDR3, the DNA is TGCGCCAGCAGCTTGGTTAGCGGGGGCACCGGGGAGCTGTTTTTT.

This chain uses TRBV18 with TRBJ2-5, with TRBD2 as a possible D gene (5 bases). Germline V lookup: CDR1 KGHSH, CDR2 LQKENI. The CDR3 spans 16 residues. V was cut by 2 bases and J by 4 bases, with 17 bases left in between. CDR3 sequence reads: CASSPKERAGGETQYF. The CDR3 coding sequence is TGTGCCAGCTCACCAAAGGAAAGGGCGGGTGGAGAGACCCAGTACTTC. The full variable domain, its missing parts supplied by reference TRBV18 and TRBJ2-5, is NAGVMQNPRHLVRRRGQEARLRCSPMKGHSHVYWYRQLPEEGLKFMVYLQKENIIDESGMPKERFSAEFPKEGPSILRIQQVVRGDSAAYFCASSPKERAGGETQYFGPGTRLLVL.

This chain uses TRBV25-1 with TRBJ1-6; no clear D gene. The CDR3 sequence is 14 residues long. Deletions cut 3 bases from V and 0 bases from J, with 3 bases between. Germline CDR1 MGHDK, CDR2 SYGVNS. The CDR3 bases are TGTGCCAGCAGTGAGAGCTCCTATAATTCACCCCTCCACTTT. This translates into CASSESSYNSPLHF.

The chain recombines TRBV4-3 with TRBJ2-7; 12 bases line up with TRBD2. The CDR3 runs to 17 residues. CDR1 LGHNA and CDR2 YSLEER come from the germline V gene. The junction had 8 bases not matched to a gene; V was cut back by 0 bases and J by 5 bases. The CDR3 here is CASSQDPLAGGRDEQYF. DNA of the CDR3: TGCGCCAGCAGCCAAGATCCCCTAGCGGGGGGGCGCGACGAGCAGTACTTC.

In nucleotides, the CDR3 is TGTGCCAGCAGTACCGGAGGGACAGGGGACTACGAGCAGTACTTC. Translating gives CASSTGGTGDYEQYF. V and J are TRBV2 and TRBJ2-7, with 10 bases aligning to TRBD1. Germline-derived CDR1 and CDR2 are SNHLY and FYNNEI. This CDR3 contains 15 residues. V shed 5 bases and J 3 bases; nucleotides not matched to a gene: 7. The full variable domain, in which reference TRBV2 and TRBJ2-7 provide the parts outside the CDR3, is EPEVTQTPSHQVTQMGQEVILRCVPISNHLYFYWYRQILGQKVEFLVSFYNNEISEKSEIFDDQFSVERPDGSNFTLKIRSTKLEDSAMYFCASSTGGTGDYEQYFGPGTRLTVT.